Sequencing of this T cell receptor (beta chain) was carried out in a study of beta chain features in type 1 diabetes. Trimming removed 6 bases at V and 0 bases at J, with 15 bases between. The CDR3 contains 15 residues. Germline loops: CDR1 MDHEN, CDR2 SYDVKM. This clone has only a few counts. Since all of the isolated RNA was reverse transcribed, expressed TCRB transcripts were what got sequenced. Only in-frame clones appear in the TCRdb table, and some are missing; sequencing was by immunoSEQ multiplex PCR. This table has about 150,000 clones, around 8% appearing once. The chain links TRBV28 to TRBJ2-7, with D perhaps TRBD1 (5 bases). This sequence was found in a man between 18 and 35 years old in good health. Sequencing input: central memory CD4+ T cells from blood. CDR3 protein: CASSPPWTSSYEQYF. CDR3 in DNA: TGTGCCAGCAGCCCCCCATGGACAAGCTCCTACGAGCAGTACTTC.